One T cell receptor beta chain is described in this entry. Its antigen is undetermined. The data stem from a study of T cell repertoires in cytomegalovirus infection. TCRdb re-derived calls from the reads in MiXCR, one entry per CDR3 protein. Of tens of thousands of distinct CDR3 sequences in the sample, 20% to 25% are singletons; the top ten hold 55% to 65%. The specimen was CD8+ T cells from cultured PBMCs, collected from culture after CMV antigen stimulation. This sequence was found in a human donor in good health (CMV status not recorded). Some clones in this sample may be carry-over from other donors' samples.

The CDR3 nucleotides read TGTGCCAGCAGCTTAGAGGGGGGGGGCTACGAGCAGTACTTC. Amino acids: CASSLEGGGYEQYF. This chain joins TRBV7-6 and TRBJ2-7; the D gene is possibly TRBD2 (7 bases). The V gene's germline CDR1 is SGHVS and CDR2 FNYEAQ. The length of the CDR3 is 14 residues. V was clipped by 1 base and J by 3 bases, with 10 bases between them.